The present entry profiles one TCR beta chain with its context. The antigen it recognizes is unknown. One base away there is no much larger clone; base qualities are not given. This record comes from a study of cytomegalovirus exposure and HLA in healthy donors (dated by TCRdb to about 2017). Study-wide context: According to a later analysis, one platform produced both the roughly 130 validation repertoires and the 620 or so repertoires of the first cohort. The study aimed to test whether signatures of past pathogen exposure could be identified by cataloging public T cell receptors. In addition to the first cohort of approximately 650 subjects, a separate validation cohort of around 110 different subjects was used. To predict cytomegalovirus infection status, the study brought together high-throughput TCR immunosequencing, statistical association of individual TCRs with disease status, and machine learning. The paper's findings and limits, for the study overall: A few of the identified cytomegalovirus-associated TCR beta chains were confirmed in vitro to be specific for cytomegalovirus antigens. A later analysis lacked HLA typing for the validation cohort, so it scored co-occurrence in that cohort across all 120 or so repertoires. Across donors, most TCR sequences were observed very rarely, whereas some public TCRs were present in many individuals. Cytomegalovirus status was reported to be diagnosed by the classifier with high specificity and sensitivity in both the original and validation cohorts. The authors suggested that the approach could potentially be extended to other disease states and immunological phenotypes. In a later analysis, TCRs clustered in the first cohort were found to also tend to co-occur in the roughly 130 validation repertoires, with about 93% of cluster scores above 0. The study gave a list of 150 to 200 TCR beta chains associated with cytomegalovirus.

The library was produced with the immunoSEQ multiplex PCR assay. The published analysis was carried out like this. A statistical classification framework was developed to diagnose cytomegalovirus status using the catalog of TCR beta chain sequences. Not all clones reach the TCRdb copy of this immuneACCESS table, which keeps in-frame sequences only. Checked studies attribute under half of the gap to unresolved V genes and leave the rest unexplained. The D gene and trimming were derived from the DNA, and the V and J assignments and clone size from that table. The sample has 200,000 to 300,000 clones on record, around nine tenths of them singletons. About 2.8% of the sample goes to the ten largest clones. The germline V gene (reference sequence) provides CDR1 SEHNR and CDR2 FQNEAQ. From cysteine to phenylalanine, the CDR3 is 15 amino acids long. Only CDR3 DNA is held: 45 bases, read in frame from base 1. Cut back by 1 base and 2 bases, the V and J ends lie 12 bases apart.

The donors belonged to the validation cohort of 120 subjects, which was separate from the 666-subject first cohort. The chain links TRBV7-9 with TRBJ2-7; TRBD2 might be the D gene, on 5 matching bases. Sequenced: PBMCs. The sequence was obtained from a man younger than 30 in good health and CMV-seronegative. In nucleotides, the sequence is TGTGCCAGCAGCTTAGGCCTAGGGCGGGCCTACGAGCAGTACTTC. This gives the protein CASSLGLGRAYEQYF.